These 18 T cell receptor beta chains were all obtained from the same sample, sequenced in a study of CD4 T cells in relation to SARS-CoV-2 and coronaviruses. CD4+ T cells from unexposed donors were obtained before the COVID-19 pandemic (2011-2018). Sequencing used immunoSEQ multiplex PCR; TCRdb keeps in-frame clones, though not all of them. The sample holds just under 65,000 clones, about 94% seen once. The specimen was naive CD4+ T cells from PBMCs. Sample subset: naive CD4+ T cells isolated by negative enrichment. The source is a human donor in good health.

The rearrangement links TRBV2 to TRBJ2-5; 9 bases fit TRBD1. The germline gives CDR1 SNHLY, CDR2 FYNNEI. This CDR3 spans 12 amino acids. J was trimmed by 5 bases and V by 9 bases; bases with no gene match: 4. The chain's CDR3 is CASHRGQETQYF. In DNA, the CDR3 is TGTGCCAGTCACAGGGGGCAGGAGACCCAGTACTTC.

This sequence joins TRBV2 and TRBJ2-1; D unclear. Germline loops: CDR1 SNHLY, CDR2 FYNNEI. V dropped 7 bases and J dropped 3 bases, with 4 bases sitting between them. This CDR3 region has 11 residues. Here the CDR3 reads CASKVYNEQFF. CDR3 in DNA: TGTGCCAGCAAGGTCTACAATGAGCAGTTCTTC.

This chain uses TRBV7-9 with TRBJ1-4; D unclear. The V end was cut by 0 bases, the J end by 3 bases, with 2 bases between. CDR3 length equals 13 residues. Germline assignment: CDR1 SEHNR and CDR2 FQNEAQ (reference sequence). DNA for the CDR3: TGTGCCAGCAGCTTAGCAGCTAATGAAAAACTGTTTTTT. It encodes CASSLAANEKLFF.

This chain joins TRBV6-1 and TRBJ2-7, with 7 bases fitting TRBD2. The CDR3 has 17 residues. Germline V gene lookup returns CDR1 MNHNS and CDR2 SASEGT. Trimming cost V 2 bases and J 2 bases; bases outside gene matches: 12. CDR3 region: CASSEIWGGSQTYEQYF. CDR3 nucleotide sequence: TGTGCCAGCAGTGAAATCTGGGGGGGGTCGCAAACCTACGAGCAGTACTTC.

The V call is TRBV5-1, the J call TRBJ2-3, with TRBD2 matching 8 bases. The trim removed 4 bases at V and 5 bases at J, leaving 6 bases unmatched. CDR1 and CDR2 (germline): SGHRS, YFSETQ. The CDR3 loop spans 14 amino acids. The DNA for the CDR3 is TGCGCCAGCAGCGTAGCGGGATCGGTAGATACGCAGTATTTT. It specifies CASSVAGSVDTQYF.

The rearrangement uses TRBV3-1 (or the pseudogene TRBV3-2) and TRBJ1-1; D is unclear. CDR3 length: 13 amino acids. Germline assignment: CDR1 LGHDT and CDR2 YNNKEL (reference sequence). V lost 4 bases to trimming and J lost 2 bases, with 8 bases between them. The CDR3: CASSLGLNTEAFF. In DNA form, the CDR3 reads TGTGCCAGCAGCCTTGGCCTCAACACTGAAGCTTTCTTT.

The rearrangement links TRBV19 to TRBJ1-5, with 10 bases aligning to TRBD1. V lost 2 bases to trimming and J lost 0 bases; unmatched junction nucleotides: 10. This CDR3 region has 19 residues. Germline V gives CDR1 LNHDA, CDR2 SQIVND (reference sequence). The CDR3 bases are TGTGCCAGTAGTATATTGTCTACGGGACAGGGGTTTAGCAATCAGCCCCAGCATTTT. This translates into CASSILSTGQGFSNQPQHF.

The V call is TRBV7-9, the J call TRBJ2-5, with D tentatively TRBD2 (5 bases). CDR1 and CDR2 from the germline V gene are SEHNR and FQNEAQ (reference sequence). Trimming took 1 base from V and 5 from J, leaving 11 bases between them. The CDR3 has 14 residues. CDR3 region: CASSLDLAWETQYF. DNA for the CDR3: TGTGCCAGCAGCTTAGATTTAGCGTGGGAGACCCAGTACTTC.

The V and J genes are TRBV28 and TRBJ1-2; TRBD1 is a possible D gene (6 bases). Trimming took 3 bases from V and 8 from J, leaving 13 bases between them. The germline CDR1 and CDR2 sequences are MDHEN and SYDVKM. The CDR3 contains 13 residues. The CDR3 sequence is CASSLDSTLGYTF. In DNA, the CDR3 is TGTGCCAGCAGTTTGGACAGCACTCTCGGCTACACCTTC.

CDR3 protein: CASSPMREGNTYNEQFF. CDR3 nucleotides: TGTGCCAGCTCACCAATGCGGGAGGGAAATACTTACAATGAGCAGTTCTTC. The chain recombines TRBV18 with TRBJ2-1; 9 bases are a match to TRBD2. Per germline, CDR1 KGHSH and CDR2 LQKENI. The CDR3 extends over 17 amino acids. After removal of 2 bases from V and 4 bases from J, the junction contained 9 bases not matched to a gene.

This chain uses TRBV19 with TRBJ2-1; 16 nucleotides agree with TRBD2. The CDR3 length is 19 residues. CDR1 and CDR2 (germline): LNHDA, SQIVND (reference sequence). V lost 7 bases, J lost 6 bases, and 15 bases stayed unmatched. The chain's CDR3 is CASMSGGLAGGPGSNEQFF. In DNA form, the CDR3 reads TGTGCCAGTATGTCGGGGGGACTAGCGGGAGGGCCTGGGAGCAATGAGCAGTTCTTC.

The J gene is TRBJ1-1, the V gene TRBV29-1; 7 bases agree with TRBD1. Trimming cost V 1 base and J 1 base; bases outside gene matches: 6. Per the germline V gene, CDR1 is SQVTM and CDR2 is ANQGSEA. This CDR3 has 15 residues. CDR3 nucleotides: TGCAGCGTTGAAGGGCAGGGGGGGAGGAACACTGAAGCTTTCTTT. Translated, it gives CSVEGQGGRNTEAFF.

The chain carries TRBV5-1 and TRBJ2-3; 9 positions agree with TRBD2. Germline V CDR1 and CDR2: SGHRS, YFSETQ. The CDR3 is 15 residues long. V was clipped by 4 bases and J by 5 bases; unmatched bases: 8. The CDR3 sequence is CASSNSGRNEDTQYF. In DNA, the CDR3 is TGCGCCAGCAGCAATAGCGGGAGAAACGAAGATACGCAGTATTTT. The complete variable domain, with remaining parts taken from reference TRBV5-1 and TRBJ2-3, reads KAGVTQTPRYLIKTRGQQVTLSCSPISGHRSVSWYQQTPGQGLQFLFEYFSETQRNKGNFPGRFSGRQFSNSRSEMNVSTLELGDSALYLCASSNSGRNEDTQYFGPGTRLTVL.

Here the CDR3 reads CATSRDRASRETQYF. The CDR3 DNA is TGTGCCACCAGCAGAGATAGAGCTAGCCGAGAGACCCAGTACTTC. The gene calls are TRBV15 and TRBJ2-5; weak D call: TRBD2 (5 bases). Deletions cut 0 bases from V and 4 bases from J, with 12 bases between. The CDR3 length is 15 residues. Germline CDR1 reads LNHNV; CDR2 reads YYDKDF (reference sequence).

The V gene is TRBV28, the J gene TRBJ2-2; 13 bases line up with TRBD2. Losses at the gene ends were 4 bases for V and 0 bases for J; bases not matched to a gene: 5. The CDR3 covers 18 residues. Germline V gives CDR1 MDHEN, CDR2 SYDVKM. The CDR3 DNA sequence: TGTGCCAGCAGTTGGGGCGGACTAGCGGGGGCGAACACCGGGGAGCTGTTTTTT. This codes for CASSWGGLAGANTGELFF.

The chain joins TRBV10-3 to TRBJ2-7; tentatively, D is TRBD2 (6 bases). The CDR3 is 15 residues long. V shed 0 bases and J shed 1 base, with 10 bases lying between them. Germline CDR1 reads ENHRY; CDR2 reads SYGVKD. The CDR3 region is CAISESGGKSYEQYF. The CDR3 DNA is TGTGCCATCAGTGAGTCTGGGGGGAAGTCCTACGAGCAGTACTTC.

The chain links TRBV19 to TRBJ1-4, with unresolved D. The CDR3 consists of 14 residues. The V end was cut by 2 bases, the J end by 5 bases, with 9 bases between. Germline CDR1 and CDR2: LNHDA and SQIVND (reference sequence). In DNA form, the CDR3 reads TGTGCCAGTAGTATATCTAGGAAGAATGAAAAACTGTTTTTT. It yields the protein CASSISRKNEKLFF.

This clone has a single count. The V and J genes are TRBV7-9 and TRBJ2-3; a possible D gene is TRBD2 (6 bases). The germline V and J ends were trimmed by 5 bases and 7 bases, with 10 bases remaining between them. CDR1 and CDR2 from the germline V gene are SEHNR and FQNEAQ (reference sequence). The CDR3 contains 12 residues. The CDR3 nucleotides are TGTGCCAGCAGCCCTAGCGAGTATACGCAGTATTTT. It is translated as CASSPSEYTQYF. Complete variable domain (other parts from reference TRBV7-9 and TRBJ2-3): DTGVSQNPRHKITKRGQNVTFRCDPISEHNRLYWYRQTLGQGPEFLTYFQNEAQLEKSRLLSDRFSAERPKGSFSTLEIQRTEQGDSAMYLCASSPSEYTQYFGPGTRLTVL.